The 11 T cell receptor beta chains below were found in one sample sequenced in a study of early T cells in non-severe SARS-CoV-2 infection. MiXCR, applied by TCRdb to the 5' RACE reads, yields one record per CDR3 protein. Here the sample spans 98,000 or so distinct CDR3 sequences, about 12% being singletons. Sequences were obtained from whole blood. These TCRs come from an adult who was a healthcare worker with PCR-confirmed SARS-CoV-2 infection or an uninfected control (not recorded which).

The CDR3 region has the DNA TGCAGCGGAGGGAGCGGGAGTAAGGGTTACGAGCAGTACTTC. Its protein product is CSGGSGSKGYEQYF. The chain joins TRBV29-1 to TRBJ2-7; 8 positions agree with TRBD2. Germline CDR1 is SQVTM and CDR2 is ANQGSEA. This CDR3 is built from 14 residues. The V segment lost 7 bases and the J segment 4 bases; nucleotides outside the gene matches: 12.

The chain has TRBV11-2 and TRBJ1-5; D possibly corresponds to TRBD1 (6 bases). The CDR3 consists of 14 residues. Germline V CDR1 and CDR2: SGHAT, FQNNGV. The germline V and J ends were trimmed by 3 bases and 4 bases, with 10 bases remaining between them. In DNA form, the CDR3 reads TGTGCCAGCAGCTTGGGACACGCTAATCAGCCCCAGCATTTT. Translated, it gives CASSLGHANQPQHF.

The rearrangement joins TRBV7-9 to TRBJ2-7; D gene unclear. This CDR3 is 12 amino acids long. Trimming stripped 8 bases from V and 0 bases from J, with 8 bases between. Germline CDR1 and CDR2: SEHNR and FQNEAQ (reference sequence). For the CDR3, the DNA is TGTGCCAGCGGCCGGGCCTCCTACGAGCAGTACTTC. Translated: CASGRASYEQYF.

This clonotype has ten or more counts. The chain couples TRBV5-1 to TRBJ2-2, with 8 bases fitting TRBD2. Trimming at V came to 3 bases and at J to 2 bases, leaving 12 bases not matched to a gene. The CDR3 loop spans 18 amino acids. CDR1 is SGHRS, CDR2 YFSETQ, per germline. The DNA for the CDR3 is TGCGCCAGCAGCTCCCGGTTCGAGCGGGAGTACAACACCGGGGAGCTGTTTTTT. It translates to CASSSRFEREYNTGELFF.

This clonotype came up many times. This sequence joins TRBV20-1 and TRBJ2-3; 9 nucleotides agree with TRBD2. J gave up 0 bases and V 5 bases, and 15 bases lay outside the gene matches. The germline V gene encodes CDR1 DFQATT and CDR2 SNEGSKA (reference sequence). The CDR3 covers 18 residues. The CDR3 sequence: CSALLRGGLAISTDTQYF. CDR3 sequence (DNA): TGCAGTGCTCTCCTCCGGGGGGGACTAGCAATTAGCACAGATACGCAGTATTTT.

This clonotype was observed at least ten times. The chain combines TRBV19 with TRBJ1-3; TRBD1 agrees at 7 bases. From germline, CDR1 is LNHDA and CDR2 SQIVND (reference sequence). V dropped 5 bases and J dropped 3; count of bases not matched to a gene: 7. The CDR3 sequence is 15 residues long. CDR3 nucleotide sequence: TGTGCCAGTAGTTACCCGGACAGGAATGGAAACACCATATATTTT. It specifies CASSYPDRNGNTIYF.

The chain joins TRBV7-9 to TRBJ1-1; no reliable D call. This CDR3 has 15 residues. In germline, CDR1 is SEHNR, CDR2 FQNEAQ (reference sequence). V lost 4 bases and J 4 bases, leaving 16 bases between the germline ends. The CDR3 DNA is TGTGCCAGCAGCTGGACTCCCAGTGGGCGCACTGAAGCTTTCTTT. Protein sequence: CASSWTPSGRTEAFF.

The V gene is TRBV7-9, the J gene TRBJ1-2; 11 nucleotides line up with TRBD1. This CDR3 has 12 amino acids. Losses at the gene ends were 8 bases for V and 7 bases for J; bases not matched to a gene: 3. The germline V gene encodes CDR1 SEHNR and CDR2 FQNEAQ (reference sequence). For the CDR3, the DNA is TGTGCCAGCGGGGACAGGGGGTTTGGCTACACCTTC. Its protein product is CASGDRGFGYTF.

This rearrangement joins TRBV5-1 to TRBJ1-6, with 7 bases identical to TRBD1. The germline V gene encodes CDR1 SGHRS and CDR2 YFSETQ. The junction had 6 bases not matched to a gene; V was cut back by 0 bases and J by 9 bases. The CDR3 is 15 amino acids. CDR3 nucleotide sequence: TGCGCCAGCAGCTTGGTAGGGGGCGAGGGTTCACCCCTCCACTTT. Its protein is CASSLVGGEGSPLHF. Complete variable domain (other parts from reference TRBV5-1 and TRBJ1-6): KAGVTQTPRYLIKTRGQQVTLSCSPISGHRSVSWYQQTPGQGLQFLFEYFSETQRNKGNFPGRFSGRQFSNSRSEMNVSTLELGDSALYLCASSLVGGEGSPLHFGNGTRLTVT.

Concerning this clonotype: A read error may account for a junction end that differs from germline. The chain links TRBV7-7 to TRBJ2-1; perhaps D is TRBD1 or TRBD2 (5 bases each). CDR1 and CDR2 from the germline V gene are SSHAT and FNYEAQ (reference sequence). The CDR3 totals 14 residues. CDR3 amino acids: CASSPGTANNEQFF. The CDR3 nucleotides are TGTGCTAGCAGCCCAGGGACGGCCAACAATGAGCAGTTCTTC.

The chain joins TRBV15 to TRBJ2-5; D is possibly TRBD1 (5 bases). This CDR3 comprises 15 residues. Germline CDR1 LNHNV, CDR2 YYDKDF (reference sequence). The V end was cut by 3 bases, the J end by 4 bases, with 15 bases between. CDR3 sequence: CATSRYPQGGETQYF. In DNA form, the CDR3 reads TGTGCCACCAGCAGGTACCCTCAGGGTGGAGAGACCCAGTACTTC.